This record covers a single TCR beta chain. The entry originates in a study of blood T cell repertoires in COVID-19. About the study: Spain, Italy and the United States supplied samples that represented acute and convalescent COVID-19. In each case, the material was cDNA or gDNA derived from T cells, B-cell-depleted T cells, or PBMCs.

Per the original data handling: The authors estimated nucleated cell counts from reference gene primer amplification. Only in-frame clones appear in the TCRdb table, and some are missing; sequencing was by immunoSEQ multiplex PCR. V, J and clone size were drawn from that table, and D and trimming were deduced from the DNA. The sample yields roughly 25,000 clones, 90% seen once. The CDR3 covers 15 residues. The ends were cut back, 5 bases at V and 2 bases at J, with 13 bases in the middle. The germline V gene has CDR1 LNHDA and CDR2 SQIVND (reference sequence). The chain carries TRBV19 and TRBJ2-1, with D possibly being TRBD2 (6 bases). This TCR derives from a man between 65 and 85 years old with acute or convalescent COVID-19. Sequenced input: peripheral blood. The CDR3 DNA follows: TGTGCCAGTAGTCCCAGCGGGCTCACCTACAATGAGCAGTTCTTC. This translates into CASSPSGLTYNEQFF.